This entry describes one T cell receptor (beta chain). The target antigen is unknown. This specimen belongs to a study of T cell repertoires in cytomegalovirus infection. Study as a whole: Alongside well-studied HLA-B-restricted CMV epitopes, recently identified HLA-C-restricted CMV epitopes were also used. Indications of both CMV infection and matching HLA type were provided by public TCR beta signatures.

This CDR3 region has 14 residues. Per germline, CDR1 MNHEY and CDR2 SMNVEV (reference sequence). V shed 3 bases and J 5 bases; nucleotides not matched to a gene: 5. Findings and limits, study-wide: CMV-specific HLA-C-restricted TCR beta clonotypes dominated the ex vivo response.

TCRdb itself ran the reads through MiXCR, one entry per CDR3 protein. This table holds some 220,000 distinct CDR3 sequences, approximately 40% found once. The clonotype was recovered from a human donor in good health (CMV status not recorded). Some clones in this sample may be carry-over from other donors' samples. V usage is TRBV27 and J usage is TRBJ2-5, with TRBD2 identical over 8 bases. This material consisted of CD8+ T cells from cultured PBMCs, taken from culture after CMV antigen stimulation. CDR3 amino acids: CASSFRLARETQYF. The CDR3 DNA reads as TGTGCCAGCAGTTTTCGACTAGCGAGGGAGACCCAGTACTTC.